Following are 19 T cell receptor beta chains from one sample sequenced in a study of cytomegalovirus exposure and HLA in healthy donors (dated by TCRdb to about 2017). Library preparation employed the immunoSEQ multiplex PCR assay. For the multiplex PCR, a mixture combining 60 forward primers for TCR Vbeta segments and 13 reverse primers for TCR Jbeta segments was used. What TCRdb holds here is the immuneACCESS table cut down to in-frame rearrangements. Part of the clones is not present; checked against another copy, under half of the missing clones reflect an unresolved V gene, and the others are unexplained. The sample's table lists a count of about 76,000 clones. About 5% of the sample goes to the ten largest clones. Sample: PBMCs. All receptors come from a woman in her thirties or forties in good health and CMV-seropositive.

The chain employs TRBV27 and TRBJ2-3, with TRBD1 matching 9 bases. From germline, CDR1 is MNHEY and CDR2 SMNVEV (reference sequence). V gave up 5 bases and J gave up 0 bases; unmatched junction bases: 6. This CDR3 contains 16 residues. CDR3 sequence (DNA): TGTGCCAGCAGTCCTATCGGGACAGGGAGCACAGATACGCAGTATTTT. Protein sequence: CASSPIGTGSTDTQYF.

The genes are TRBV4-1 and TRBJ2-7; no firm D call. The V gene lost 2 bases and the J gene lost 2 bases, with 10 bases spanning the gap. CDR1 is MGHRA and CDR2 is YSYEKL in the germline V gene. CDR3 length: 14 residues. The CDR3 nucleotides are TGCGCCAGCAGCCAATACGGTCGCGCCTACGAGCAGTACTTC. Residues: CASSQYGRAYEQYF.

The chain employs TRBV18 and TRBJ1-1; D remains ambiguous. CDR3 length equals 15 residues. V was pared by 0 bases and J by 3 bases, with 11 bases between. The germline V gene has CDR1 KGHSH and CDR2 LQKENI. CDR3 sequence: CASSPPVAGYTEAFF. The CDR3 DNA sequence: TGTGCCAGCTCACCACCTGTGGCGGGATACACTGAAGCTTTCTTT.

The V call is TRBV5-4, the J call TRBJ1-2, with 7 positions matching TRBD1. Germline V lookup: CDR1 SGHNT, CDR2 YYREEE (reference sequence). J was trimmed by 2 bases and V by 0 bases; bases with no gene match: 13. CDR3 size: 18 residues. CDR3 loop: CASSLGVGQEYSNYGYTF. CDR3 nucleotide sequence: TGTGCCAGCAGCTTGGGGGTTGGACAGGAATACTCCAACTATGGCTACACCTTC. The variable domain in full, completed from reference TRBV5-4 and TRBJ1-2, reads ETGVTQSPTHLIKTRGQQVTLRCSSQSGHNTVSWYQQALGQGPQFIFQYYREEENGRGNFPPRFSGLQFPNYSSELNVNALELDDSALYLCASSLGVGQEYSNYGYTFGSGTRLTVV.

The chain combines TRBV28 with TRBJ1-5; D remains unclear. The CDR3 has 15 amino acids. Germline V gene sequence: CDR1 MDHEN, CDR2 SYDVKM. V lost 7 bases and J 3 bases, leaving 16 bases between the germline ends. The CDR3 protein is CASTLESRPNQPQHF. The DNA of the CDR3 is TGTGCCAGCACCCTCGAGTCCCGCCCCAATCAGCCCCAGCATTTT. Full variable domain (rest looked up from reference TRBV28 and TRBJ1-5): DVKVTQSSRYLVKRTGEKVFLECVQDMDHENMFWYRQDPGLGLRLIYFSYDVKMKEKGDIPEGYSVSREKKERFSLILESASTNQTSMYLCASTLESRPNQPQHFGDGTRLSIL.

Here the CDR3 DNA reads TGTGCCAGTACCACGGACACGTTCAATCAGCCCCAGCATTTT. It yields the protein CASTTDTFNQPQHF. The chain carries TRBV19 and TRBJ1-5, with a tentative D call TRBD1 (5 bases). Germline CDR1 reads LNHDA; CDR2 reads SQIVND (reference sequence). Trimming shortened V by 7 bases and J by 3 bases, and 13 bases separated the two germline ends. The CDR3 runs to 14 residues.

The chain joins TRBV28 to TRBJ2-6; maybe TRBD1 (7 bases). This CDR3 contains 17 residues. With 5 bases removed from V and 0 bases from J, the gap between germline ends came to 14 bases. The germline gives CDR1 MDHEN, CDR2 SYDVKM. The CDR3: CASSLAGQFSGANVLTF. In DNA, the CDR3 is TGTGCCAGCAGTCTCGCGGGACAGTTCTCTGGGGCCAACGTCCTGACTTTC. The full variable domain, in which reference TRBV28 and TRBJ2-6 provide the parts outside the CDR3, is DVKVTQSSRYLVKRTGEKVFLECVQDMDHENMFWYRQDPGLGLRLIYFSYDVKMKEKGDIPEGYSVSREKKERFSLILESASTNQTSMYLCASSLAGQFSGANVLTFGAGSRLTVL.

This chain's CDR3 is CAISEWRDQPQHF. The CDR3 coding sequence is TGTGCCATCAGTGAGTGGAGGGATCAGCCCCAGCATTTT. This chain joins TRBV10-3 and TRBJ1-5; D remains unclear. CDR1 is ENHRY, CDR2 SYGVKD, per germline. V dropped 1 base and J dropped 5 bases, with 6 bases sitting between them. The CDR3 totals 13 residues.

This rearrangement joins TRBV9 to TRBJ1-3; weak D call: TRBD1 (6 bases). The germline gives CDR1 SGDLS, CDR2 YYNGEE. The CDR3 contains 15 residues. V lost 0 bases to trimming and J lost 6 bases, with 13 bases between them. Here the CDR3 reads CASSVGEGDLNTIYF. The CDR3 DNA reads TGTGCCAGCAGCGTAGGAGAGGGGGACCTAAACACCATATATTTT.

V gene TRBV27 combines with J gene TRBJ2-7, with TRBD1 identical over 10 bases. V was pared by 7 bases and J by 6 bases, with 12 bases of the junction left unmatched. The CDR3 runs 15 residues. Germline V gene lookup returns CDR1 MNHEY and CDR2 SMNVEV (reference sequence). The DNA of the CDR3 is TGTGCCAGCACTTTCGGACAGGGGGAGTTCTCCGAGCAGTACTTC. The encoded protein is CASTFGQGEFSEQYF.

The chain's CDR3 is CASSSTANTEAFF. The CDR3 region has the DNA TGCGCCAGCAGCTCAACAGCGAACACTGAAGCTTTCTTT. The J gene is TRBJ1-1, the V gene TRBV5-1; D is uncertain. This CDR3 contains 13 residues. The germline CDR1 and CDR2 sequences are SGHRS and YFSETQ. V dropped 3 bases and J dropped 1 base, with 7 bases sitting between them.

The rearrangement joins TRBV14 to TRBJ1-1; the match to TRBD1 covers 7 bases. The CDR3 length is 14 residues. The V segment lost 6 bases and the J segment 5 bases; nucleotides outside the gene matches: 9. Germline values: CDR1 SGHDN, CDR2 FVKESK. The CDR3, as DNA: TGTGCCAGCAGTCGAACAGGGGATCGAACTGAAGCTTTCTTT. This gives the protein CASSRTGDRTEAFF.

The J gene is TRBJ2-3, the V gene TRBV7-2; the D is unclear. Germline CDR1 is SGHTA and CDR2 is FQGNSA. The CDR3 is 14 amino acids. Trimming cost V 3 bases and J 6 bases, with 13 bases left between them. CDR3 in amino acids: CASSFGGFEDTQYF. In nucleotides, the CDR3 is TGTGCCAGCAGCTTTGGCGGTTTCGAGGATACGCAGTATTTT. Using reference TRBV7-2 and TRBJ2-3 for the parts outside the CDR3, the full variable domain is GAGVSQSPSNKVTEKGKDVELRCDPISGHTALYWYRQSLGQGLEFLIYFQGNSAPDKSGLPSDRFSAERTGGSVSTLTIQRTQQEDSAVYLCASSFGGFEDTQYFGPGTRLTVL.

V usage is TRBV18 and J usage is TRBJ2-5, with 7 bases matching TRBD2. Matching the DNA end better, TRBJ2-7 makes the J call doubtful. Germline CDR1 and CDR2: KGHSH and LQKENI. The CDR3 has 16 residues. CDR3 amino acids: CASSPSLAESSYEQYF. The CDR3 region has the DNA TGTGCCAGCTCACCTTCCCTAGCGGAGAGCTCCTACGAGCAGTACTTC.

The chain couples TRBV30 to TRBJ1-2; D perhaps matches TRBD1 (5 bases). The CDR3 loop spans 15 amino acids. From germline, CDR1 is GTSNPN and CDR2 SVGIG (reference sequence). The V and J ends lost 2 bases and 4 bases respectively, with 17 bases between them. The CDR3 DNA reads as TGTGCCTGGAGTCCCCAGGGCCGCAGGGTCTATGGCTACACCTTC. Translated: CAWSPQGRRVYGYTF.

The chain couples TRBV28 to TRBJ2-5, with a tentative D call TRBD1 (7 bases). The CDR3 is 16 amino acids. Between the trimmed V and J ends, which lost 5 bases and 4 bases, there was a span of 20 bases. The germline gives CDR1 MDHEN, CDR2 SYDVKM. The CDR3 loop is CASSPNPIRGVETQYF. The CDR3, as DNA: TGTGCCAGCAGTCCCAATCCAATCAGGGGGGTAGAGACCCAGTACTTC.

The chain recombines TRBV7-8 with TRBJ2-3; TRBD2 agrees at 12 bases. This CDR3 spans 20 amino acids. Germline-derived CDR1 and CDR2 are SGHVS and FQNEAQ. Trimming cost V 0 bases and J 2 bases; bases outside gene matches: 12. CDR3 amino acids: CASSLALAGGPYDDTDTQYF. In nucleotides, the CDR3 is TGTGCCAGCAGCTTAGCTCTAGCGGGGGGGCCCTACGATGACACAGATACGCAGTATTTT.

This chain joins TRBV11-3 and TRBJ2-7; D is ambiguous. This CDR3 contains 13 residues. Germline V gene lookup returns CDR1 SGHNT and CDR2 YENEEA. The V end was cut by 5 bases, the J end by 0 bases, with 8 bases between. The CDR3 nucleotides read TGTGCCAGCAGCCGTCCCGGCTCCTACGAGCAGTACTTC. It codes for CASSRPGSYEQYF. Supplemented by reference TRBV11-3 and TRBJ2-7, the full variable domain reads EAGVVQSPRYKIIEKKQPVAFWCNPISGHNTLYWYLQNLGQGPELLIRYENEEAVDDSQLPKDRFSAERLKGVDSTLKIQPAELGDSAVYLCASSRPGSYEQYFGPGTRLTVT.

The chain recombines TRBV5-6 with TRBJ2-4, with 7 nucleotides matching TRBD1. Losses at the gene ends were 1 base for V and 1 base for J; bases not matched to a gene: 5. CDR1 is SGHDT, CDR2 YYEEEE, per germline. This CDR3 comprises 16 residues. The CDR3 coding sequence is TGTGCCAGCAGCTTGACAGGGGATTGGGCCAAAAACATTCAGTACTTC. The encoded protein is CASSLTGDWAKNIQYF.